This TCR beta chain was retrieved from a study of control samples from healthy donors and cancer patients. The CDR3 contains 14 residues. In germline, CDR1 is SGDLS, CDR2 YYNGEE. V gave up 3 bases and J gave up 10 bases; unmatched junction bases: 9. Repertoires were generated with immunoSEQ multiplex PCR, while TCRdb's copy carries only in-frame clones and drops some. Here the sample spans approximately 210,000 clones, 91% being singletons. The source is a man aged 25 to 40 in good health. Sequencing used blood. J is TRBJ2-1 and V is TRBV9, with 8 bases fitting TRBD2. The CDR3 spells CASSGIAGSTEQFF. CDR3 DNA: TGTGCCAGCAGCGGAATAGCGGGGTCTACCGAGCAGTTCTTC.